Listed below are T cell receptor beta chains from one sample, sequenced in a study of CD8+ T cells in alopecia areata. Sequencing was performed with immunoSEQ multiplex PCR; in TCRdb, only in-frame clones are kept and a portion is missing. This table holds over 95,000 clones, about 64% found once. The starting material was CD8+ T cells sorted from blood, obtained at week 4, from a patient treated with tofacitinib. These receptors were taken from a human donor with alopecia areata. Both conserved end residues are part of each CDR3. The D gene is left open where the match is weak. Size is omitted from some rows. Given values are once, few, many or a class for expanded clones.

cdr3_aa	cdr3_nt	v_call	j_call	d_call	clone_size
CASSHDRDRGLDTQYF	TGCGCCAGCAGCCATGATCGGGACAGGGGGCTAGATACGCAGTATTTT	TRBV4-3	TRBJ2-3	TRBD1	NA
CASSNPPWEFF	TGTGCCAGCAGCAACCCGCCCTGGGAGTTCTTC	TRBV6-5	TRBJ2-1	NA	NA
CASRIGQGDSPLHF	TGTGCCAGCAGGATCGGACAGGGAGATTCACCCCTCCACTTT	TRBV13	TRBJ1-6	TRBD1	NA
CASSVDGMIEQFF	TGTGCCAGCAGCGTAGACGGTATGATTGAGCAGTTCTTC	TRBV9	TRBJ2-1	NA	NA
CSVPTGASSYNEQFF	TGCAGCGTGCCGACAGGGGCCAGCTCCTACAATGAGCAGTTCTTC	TRBV29-1	TRBJ2-1	TRBD1	NA
CASSSRQAPEAFF	TGTGCCAGCAGCTCCCGACAGGCCCCTGAAGCTTTCTTT	TRBV13	TRBJ1-1	NA	NA
CASSLMGQGNEQFF	TGCGCCAGCAGCTTGATGGGACAGGGAAATGAGCAGTTCTTC	TRBV5-1	TRBJ2-1	TRBD1	NA
CSVRGLASAKNIQYF	TGCAGCGTCCGCGGACTAGCATCAGCCAAAAACATTCAGTACTTC	TRBV29-1	TRBJ2-4	TRBD2	NA
CATSTPGKEEGYNEQFF	TGTGCCACCAGCACACCAGGGAAGGAAGAGGGTTACAATGAGCAGTTCTTC	TRBV15	TRBJ2-1	NA	NA
CASSQPNENTEAFF	TGTGCCAGTAGTCAACCTAACGAGAACACTGAAGCTTTCTTT	TRBV19	TRBJ1-1	NA	NA
CSARTYYGYTF	TGCAGTGCTAGAACGTACTATGGCTACACCTTC	TRBV20-1	TRBJ1-2	NA	NA
CASCVRSSPNEQFF	TGTGCCAGTTGTGTTCGGTCGTCCCCCAATGAGCAGTTCTTC	TRBV28	TRBJ2-1	NA	few
CASRDGTAIYEQYF	TGTGCCAGCAGGGACGGGACAGCGATCTACGAGCAGTACTTC	TRBV2	TRBJ2-7	TRBD1	NA
CASSQDSWTGNGYTF	TGCGCCAGCAGCCAAGATAGCTGGACAGGGAATGGCTACACCTTC	TRBV4-3	TRBJ1-2	TRBD1	NA
CASSQGTFLHQPQHF	TGCGCCAGCAGCCAGGGGACCTTCCTACATCAGCCCCAGCATTTT	TRBV4-1	TRBJ1-5	NA	NA
CGAVGSSYEQYF	TGTGGCGCGGTGGGGAGCTCCTACGAGCAGTACTTC	TRBV30	TRBJ2-7	NA	NA
CASRPGQGGSDTQYF	TGCGCCAGCAGACCGGGACAGGGAGGTTCAGATACGCAGTATTTT	TRBV5-1	TRBJ2-3	TRBD1	NA
CASSVTDRDYNTDTQYF	TGTGCCAGCAGCGTAACAGACAGGGACTACAATACAGATACGCAGTATTTT	TRBV7-9	TRBJ2-3	NA	NA
CASSQDWGTAYEQYF	TGCGCCAGCAGCCAAGATTGGGGTACAGCCTACGAGCAGTACTTC	TRBV4-3	TRBJ2-7	NA	NA
CASSLLGGTDTQYF	TGTGCCAGCAGCTTACTAGGGGGCACAGATACGCAGTATTTT	TRBV11-2	TRBJ2-3	NA	NA
CASGLATTDTQYF	TGTGCCAGCGGACTAGCGACAACAGATACGCAGTATTTT	TRBV6-5	TRBJ2-3	TRBD2	NA
CASSLLAGETDTQYF	TGTGCCAGCAGCTTACTAGCGGGGGAAACAGATACGCAGTATTTT	TRBV7-8	TRBJ2-3	TRBD2	NA
CASSEAFFGVSYNSPLHF	TGTGCCAGCAGTGAAGCCTTTTTCGGGGTCTCCTATAATTCACCCCTCCACTTT	TRBV2	TRBJ1-6	NA	few
CASRPAGRNEKLFF	TGTGCCAGCAGGCCCGCAGGGAGAAATGAAAAACTGTTTTTT	TRBV27	TRBJ1-4	NA	few
CASSPSGKGGEQFF	TGTGCCAGCAGCCCTAGCGGTAAAGGTGGGGAGCAGTTCTTC	TRBV9	TRBJ2-1	TRBD2	NA
CASSPTWTDKITTYTDTQYF	TGTGCCAGCAGCCCGACATGGACAGACAAAATCACCACTTACACAGATACGCAGTATTTT	TRBV28	TRBJ2-3	NA	NA
CASSQQQGLNTEAFF	TGCGCCAGCAGCCAGCAACAGGGACTGAACACTGAAGCTTTCTTT	TRBV4-1	TRBJ1-1	NA	once
CASSLRGAVSYEQYF	TGTGCCAGCAGTTTAAGGGGGGCCGTCTCCTACGAGCAGTACTTC	TRBV27	TRBJ2-7	NA	NA
CASSLGTAEQFF	TGTGCCAGCAGCTTGGGGACAGCTGAGCAGTTCTTC	TRBV5-6	TRBJ2-1	NA	NA
CASSNPSYNSPLHF	TGTGCCAGCTCAAACCCCTCCTATAATTCACCCCTCCACTTT	TRBV18	TRBJ1-6	NA	NA
CSVAGGALIGYTF	TGCAGCGTTGCAGGGGGCGCCTTGATTGGCTACACCTTC	TRBV29-1	TRBJ1-2	TRBD1	NA
CASSVYQRLTDTQYF	TGTGCCAGCAGTGTTTACCAGCGGCTCACAGATACGCAGTATTTT	TRBV2	TRBJ2-3	NA	NA
CASSLRDSPYETQYF	TGTGCCAGCAGCTTGAGGGACTCCCCGTACGAGACCCAGTACTTC	TRBV5-6	TRBJ2-5	NA	NA
CSVEEESYEQYF	TGCAGCGTTGAAGAAGAGTCCTACGAGCAGTACTTC	TRBV29-1	TRBJ2-7	NA	NA
CASSILPLGDGYTF	TGTGCCAGCAGTATTCTACCCCTCGGGGACGGCTACACCTTC	TRBV27	TRBJ1-2	NA	few
CAWSLLGPRDEQFF	TGTGCCTGGAGTTTACTGGGACCCAGGGATGAGCAGTTCTTC	TRBV30	TRBJ2-1	NA	once
CASSAVAEGGYEQYF	TGTGCCAGCAGCGCGGTAGCGGAGGGGGGATACGAGCAGTACTTC	TRBV9	TRBJ2-7	NA	few
CASSQVVHNQPQHF	TGCGCCAGCAGCCAAGTCGTACACAATCAGCCCCAGCATTTT	TRBV4-3	TRBJ1-5	NA	NA
CASRSLGQGAYEQYF	TGTGCCAGCAGGTCTCTGGGGCAGGGTGCGTACGAGCAGTACTTC	TRBV27	TRBJ2-7	NA	few
CSVDVKGLYQETQYF	TGCAGCGTTGATGTGAAGGGGTTGTACCAAGAGACCCAGTACTTC	TRBV29-1	TRBJ2-5	NA	NA
CASSLQGFAEAFF	TGCGCCAGCAGCCTCCAGGGATTCGCTGAAGCTTTCTTT	TRBV4-1	TRBJ1-1	NA	NA
CASSLNPGELFF	TGTGCCAGCAGCTTAAATCCCGGGGAGCTGTTTTTT	TRBV7-3	TRBJ2-2	NA	NA
CASSLGRTVADQPQHF	TGTGCCAGCAGCTTAGGGAGAACGGTGGCGGATCAGCCCCAGCATTTT	TRBV7-8	TRBJ1-5	NA	few
CASGTSYEQYF	TGTGCCAGCGGAACAAGCTACGAGCAGTACTTC	TRBV25-1	TRBJ2-7	NA	NA
CASRSSGSNEQFF	TGTGCCAGCAGGTCTAGCGGGAGTAATGAGCAGTTCTTC	TRBV9	TRBJ2-1	TRBD2	few
CASSLSVGQGQETQYF	TGTGCCAGCAGTTTATCCGTCGGGCAGGGCCAAGAGACCCAGTACTTC	TRBV27	TRBJ2-5	NA	NA
CASSAGGQAYNEQFF	TGTGCCAGCAGCGCGGGGGGACAGGCGTACAATGAGCAGTTCTTC	TRBV27	TRBJ2-1	NA	few
CASSQGDGYPDMQYF	TGCGCCAGCAGCCAAGGGGACGGCTACCCGGATATGCAGTATTTT	TRBV4-1	TRBJ2-3	NA	once
CASSPAGLADTGELFF	TGCGCCAGCAGCCCGGCGGGGCTCGCGGACACCGGGGAGCTGTTTTTT	TRBV5-1	TRBJ2-2	NA	NA
CASSLAQGRPFSYEQYF	TGTGCCAGCAGTTTGGCTCAGGGACGTCCCTTCTCCTACGAGCAGTACTTC	TRBV27	TRBJ2-7	NA	few
CSVDIGEYEQYF	TGCAGCGTTGATATAGGAGAATACGAGCAGTACTTC	TRBV29-1	TRBJ2-7	NA	NA